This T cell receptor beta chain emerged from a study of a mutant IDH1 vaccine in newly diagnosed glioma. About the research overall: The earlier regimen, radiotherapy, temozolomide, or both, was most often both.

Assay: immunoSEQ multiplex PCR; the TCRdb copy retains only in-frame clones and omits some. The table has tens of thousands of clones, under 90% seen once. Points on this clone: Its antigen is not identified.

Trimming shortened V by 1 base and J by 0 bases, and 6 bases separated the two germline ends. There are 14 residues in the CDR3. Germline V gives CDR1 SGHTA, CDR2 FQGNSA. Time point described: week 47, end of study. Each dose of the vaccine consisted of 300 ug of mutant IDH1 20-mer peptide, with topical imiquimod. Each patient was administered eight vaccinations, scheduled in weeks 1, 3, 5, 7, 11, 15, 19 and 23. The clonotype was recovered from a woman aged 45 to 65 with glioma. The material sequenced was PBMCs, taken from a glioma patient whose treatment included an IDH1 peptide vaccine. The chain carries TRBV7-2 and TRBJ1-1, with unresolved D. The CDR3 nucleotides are TGTGCCAGCAGCTTAGTCGGGGTGAACACTGAAGCTTTCTTT. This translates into CASSLVGVNTEAFF.